This T cell receptor (beta chain) is drawn from a study of a mutant IDH1 vaccine in newly diagnosed glioma. This sample's time point: week 35, safety follow-up. Alongside topical imiquimod, each dose of vaccine comprised 300 ug of mutant IDH1 20-mer peptide. In regard to this clone: Its cognate antigen is unknown.

Repertoires were generated with immunoSEQ multiplex PCR, while TCRdb's copy carries only in-frame clones and drops some. The data contain tens of thousands of clones, 86% of them singletons. The starting material was PBMCs, obtained from a glioma patient whose treatment included an IDH1 peptide vaccine. The source of this sequence is a man aged 40-55 years with glioma.

This CDR3 reads CASSDSRGRYGYTF. For the CDR3, the DNA is TGTGCCAGCAGTGACTCGCGGGGGCGCTATGGCTACACCTTC. This chain uses TRBV6-1 with TRBJ1-2; possibly TRBD1 for D (6 bases). V shed 3 bases and J shed 4 bases, with 12 bases lying between them. The CDR3 runs 14 residues. Per the germline V gene, CDR1 is MNHNS and CDR2 is SASEGT.